These 27 T cell receptor beta chains were all obtained from the same sample, sequenced in a study of cytomegalovirus exposure and HLA in healthy donors. PCR amplification relied on 60 Vbeta primers (plus 13 Jbeta primers). Libraries were prepared by immunoSEQ multiplex PCR; TCRdb keeps only in-frame clonotypes and omits some of them. This table has fewer than 250,000 clones, over 70% appearing once. The sample consisted of PBMCs. These receptors were collected from a woman aged 18-29 years in good health and CMV-seronegative.

The rearrangement joins TRBV5-1 to TRBJ1-2, with 7 bases identical to TRBD1. The germline CDR1 and CDR2 sequences are SGHRS and YFSETQ. CDR3 size: 15 residues. The V and J ends lost 1 base and 1 base, in that order; junction bases with no gene match: 4. As DNA, the CDR3 is TGCGCCAGCAGCTTGCCGGGACAGCTTAACTATGGCTACACCTTC. It specifies CASSLPGQLNYGYTF.

The chain links TRBV7-9 to TRBJ1-5; no definite D call. Trimming cost V 0 bases and J 5 bases, with 5 bases left between them. Per the germline V gene, CDR1 is SEHNR and CDR2 is FQNEAQ (reference sequence). This CDR3 region has 13 residues. In DNA form, the CDR3 reads TGTGCCAGCAGCTTAGCGTCGGATCAGCCCCAGCATTTT. This gives the protein CASSLASDQPQHF.

The V call is TRBV10-3, the J call TRBJ2-3, with TRBD2 identical over 14 bases. The J segment lost 6 bases and the V segment lost 5 bases, leaving 10 bases of the junction unmatched. Germline V CDR1 and CDR2: ENHRY, SYGVKD. CDR3 size: 17 residues. The CDR3 region is CAISTGTSGGLGDTQYF. CDR3 nucleotides: TGTGCCATCAGTACCGGGACTAGCGGGGGCCTAGGGGATACGCAGTATTTT.

The rearrangement uses TRBV30 and TRBJ1-2, with D hard to call. Trimming cost V 4 bases and J 8 bases, with 8 bases left between them. CDR1 is GTSNPN and CDR2 is SVGIG in the germline V gene (reference sequence). The CDR3 extends over 10 amino acids. For the CDR3, the DNA is TGTGCCTGGACCCATCTAGGCTACACCTTC. It specifies CAWTHLGYTF.

Worth noting for this clone: Other DNA sequences in this specimen translate into the identical CDR3. The genes are TRBV2 and TRBJ2-5; TRBD2 matches 11 bases. This CDR3 has 15 residues. The J segment lost 5 bases and the V segment lost 2 bases, leaving 4 bases of the junction unmatched. Germline lookup yields CDR1 SNHLY and CDR2 FYNNEI. CDR3 sequence: CASSELAGGQETQYF. The CDR3 nucleotides are TGTGCCAGCAGTGAATTAGCGGGGGGGCAGGAGACCCAGTACTTC.

The genes are TRBV11-3 and TRBJ2-7; a weak D match, TRBD1 (5 bases). CDR1 is SGHNT, CDR2 YENEEA, per germline. V was pared by 3 bases and J by 3 bases, with 9 bases between. The CDR3 contains 13 residues. The CDR3 sequence: CASSLDTDYEQYF. CDR3 coding DNA: TGTGCCAGCAGCTTGGACACGGACTACGAGCAGTACTTC. The full variable domain, in which reference TRBV11-3 and TRBJ2-7 provide the parts outside the CDR3, is EAGVVQSPRYKIIEKKQPVAFWCNPISGHNTLYWYLQNLGQGPELLIRYENEEAVDDSQLPKDRFSAERLKGVDSTLKIQPAELGDSAVYLCASSLDTDYEQYFGPGTRLTVT.

The chain is built from TRBV27 and TRBJ1-2; unclear D gene. This CDR3 spans 14 amino acids. The germline V and J ends were trimmed by 1 base and 0 bases, with 6 bases remaining between them. The germline CDR1 and CDR2 sequences are MNHEY and SMNVEV (reference sequence). The CDR3 DNA is TGTGCCAGCAGTTTATACGGAGCTAACTATGGCTACACCTTC. Translating it yields CASSLYGANYGYTF.

This clone was observed a few times. This chain uses TRBV7-6 with TRBJ1-5; D is ambiguous. The CDR3 has 15 amino acids. V was cut by 1 base and J by 1 base, with 8 bases left in between. Germline V gives CDR1 SGHVS, CDR2 FNYEAQ. The CDR3 DNA reads TGTGCCAGCAGCTTAGGGGAGGGAAGCAATCAGCCCCAGCATTTT. Amino acid sequence: CASSLGEGSNQPQHF.

The V gene is TRBV28, the J gene TRBJ2-7; a weak D match, TRBD1 (6 bases). This CDR3 is built from 14 residues. The V end lost 5 bases, the J end lost 3 bases, and 14 bases lay between the germline ends. Germline V gives CDR1 MDHEN, CDR2 SYDVKM. The CDR3 reads CASSPQDSNYEQYF. CDR3 DNA sequence: TGTGCCAGCAGTCCCCAGGACAGTAACTACGAGCAGTACTTC.

There are a few counts of this clone. V usage is TRBV29-1 and J usage is TRBJ1-4; no firm D call. The CDR3 runs to 13 residues. Germline CDR1 reads SQVTM; CDR2 reads ANQGSEA. Between the trimmed V and J ends, which lost 5 bases and 3 bases, there was a span of 10 bases. The CDR3 DNA sequence: TGCAGCGTTTCAGGAGGGTCTAATGAAAAACTGTTTTTT. It encodes CSVSGGSNEKLFF.

The V and J genes are TRBV6-1 and TRBJ2-5; 10 nucleotides align to TRBD2. Germline CDR1 and CDR2: MNHNS and SASEGT. The CDR3 is made up of 15 amino acids. J was trimmed by 4 bases and V by 0 bases; bases with no gene match: 2. CDR3: CASSEAWTSGETQYF. The CDR3 bases are TGTGCCAGCAGTGAAGCTTGGACTAGCGGAGAGACCCAGTACTTC.

This chain joins TRBV5-4 and TRBJ1-4; no firm D call. CDR3 length equals 15 residues. Trimming shortened V by 7 bases and J by 4 bases, and 17 bases separated the two germline ends. Per germline, CDR1 SGHNT and CDR2 YYREEE (reference sequence). The CDR3 DNA sequence: TGTGCCAGCGCTCATAGAGGAGAACTTAATGAAAAACTGTTTTTT. It yields the protein CASAHRGELNEKLFF.

CDR3 sequence (DNA): TGTGCCATCAGCACACAGGGGGCGTCTGGGGCCAACGTCCTGACTTTC. Amino acid sequence: CAISTQGASGANVLTF. The genes are TRBV10-3 and TRBJ2-6; 9 bases are a match to TRBD1. The CDR3 runs to 16 residues. Germline V gene sequence: CDR1 ENHRY, CDR2 SYGVKD. The J segment lost 1 base and the V segment lost 6 bases, leaving 4 bases of the junction unmatched.

This clone occurred a few times. The chain uses TRBV28 and TRBJ2-7; weak D call: TRBD1 (6 bases). From germline, CDR1 is MDHEN and CDR2 SYDVKM. The CDR3 totals 13 residues. With 1 base removed from V and 3 bases from J, the gap between germline ends came to 7 bases. The CDR3 nucleotides read TGTGCCAGCAGTTTATACAGGGACTACGAGCAGTACTTC. Residues: CASSLYRDYEQYF.

This chain uses TRBV7-8 with TRBJ2-3; TRBD2 is a possible D gene (6 bases). Trimming cost V 2 bases and J 4 bases, with 13 bases left between them. The germline CDR1 and CDR2 sequences are SGHVS and FQNEAQ. The CDR3 loop spans 15 amino acids. The CDR3 DNA is TGTGCCAGCAGCTTATCGTTCGTAGCGGCAGATACGCAGTATTTT. Translated, it gives CASSLSFVAADTQYF.

This chain joins TRBV23-1 and TRBJ1-6, with D tentatively TRBD1 (5 bases). TRBV23-1 has ORF status, its function being uncertain. V was trimmed by 4 bases and J by 7 bases, leaving 11 bases between them. The CDR3 is 14 amino acids. The CDR3 DNA reads as TGCGCCAGCAGTCGGGCGGGGCGGAATTCACCCCTCCACTTT. Translated, it gives CASSRAGRNSPLHF.

This chain links TRBV5-1 with TRBJ2-3; D might be TRBD1 (5 bases). Trimming left V 0 bases short and J 2 bases short, with 7 bases between. Germline loops: CDR1 SGHRS, CDR2 YFSETQ. The CDR3 runs 14 residues. CDR3 amino acids: CASSLDRITDTQYF. CDR3 nucleotide sequence: TGCGCCAGCAGCTTGGACAGGATCACAGATACGCAGTATTTT.

CDR3 in amino acids: CASSQAWISGGDTDTQYF. CDR3 sequence (DNA): TGCGCCAGCAGCCAAGCCTGGATAAGCGGGGGGGACACAGATACGCAGTATTTT. The chain uses TRBV4-1 and TRBJ2-3; 10 bases fit TRBD2. With V trimmed by 1 base and J by 2 bases, 9 bases remained unmatched. Germline V lookup: CDR1 MGHRA, CDR2 YSYEKL. The CDR3 is made up of 18 amino acids.

CDR3 nucleotide sequence: TGCAGCGTTGAGACTAGCCCCCTTAATGAGCAGTTCTTC. Its translation: CSVETSPLNEQFF. The chain carries TRBV29-1 and TRBJ2-1, with 7 bases identical to TRBD2. With 3 bases clipped from V and 7 bases from J, the junction kept 6 bases outside the gene matches. This CDR3 comprises 13 residues. CDR1 is SQVTM, CDR2 ANQGSEA, per germline.

The gene calls are TRBV2 and TRBJ1-1; maybe TRBD1 (5 bases). In germline, CDR1 is SNHLY, CDR2 FYNNEI. CDR3 length: 13 residues. Trimming pared 10 bases from V and 6 bases from J, leaving 18 bases between. The CDR3 DNA reads as TGTGCCACAACGTCCGGGGGAGGACCTGAAGCTTTCTTT. This codes for CATTSGGGPEAFF.

This clone was picked up a small number of times. The V and J genes are TRBV4-2 and TRBJ1-1, with TRBD1 identical over 9 bases. Germline CDR1 and CDR2: LGHNA and YNFKEQ. The CDR3 loop spans 20 amino acids. Germline trimming cut 0 bases from V and 3 bases from J; bases unmatched to any gene: 17. This chain's CDR3 is CASSQDQGTGTLSKDTEAFF. The CDR3 DNA sequence: TGTGCCAGCAGCCAAGATCAGGGGACAGGGACGCTATCGAAGGACACTGAAGCTTTCTTT.

The V and J genes are TRBV28 and TRBJ2-3, with a tentative D call TRBD1 (5 bases). V lost 6 bases and J 0 bases, leaving 13 bases between the germline ends. Germline values: CDR1 MDHEN, CDR2 SYDVKM. There are 15 residues in the CDR3. CDR3 amino acids: CASRETVTSTDTQYF. The CDR3 DNA follows: TGTGCCAGCAGAGAGACAGTTACTAGCACAGATACGCAGTATTTT.

J is TRBJ2-3 and V is TRBV4-2, with D unresolved. There are 14 residues in the CDR3. CDR1 and CDR2 from the germline V gene are LGHNA and YNFKEQ. V was cut by 3 bases and J by 0 bases, with 7 bases left in between. In DNA form, the CDR3 reads TGTGCCAGCAGCCACCGAGCTAGCACAGATACGCAGTATTTT. It yields the protein CASSHRASTDTQYF.

The CDR3 coding sequence is TGTGCCAGCAGCCCCCCGAGGAGGGACGAGCAGTACTTC. Amino acids: CASSPPRRDEQYF. The chain has TRBV7-3 and TRBJ2-7; D perhaps matches TRBD2 (6 bases). Germline values: CDR1 SGHTA, CDR2 FQGTGA. Trimming pared 5 bases from V and 5 bases from J, leaving 13 bases between. The CDR3 loop spans 13 amino acids.

The chain joins TRBV2 to TRBJ2-1, with no clear D. The CDR3 consists of 14 residues. The germline V gene has CDR1 SNHLY and CDR2 FYNNEI. V was pared by 4 bases and J by 3 bases, with 10 bases between. For the CDR3, the DNA is TGTGCCAGCAGTGTTGCGGAGCTCTACAATGAGCAGTTCTTC. Amino acids: CASSVAELYNEQFF.

J is TRBJ2-7 and V is TRBV28; 8 bases are shared with TRBD1. Trimming took 5 bases from V and 6 from J; bases not matched to a gene: 9. CDR1 is MDHEN and CDR2 is SYDVKM in the germline V gene. The CDR3 runs 14 residues. CDR3 in amino acids: CASSLTGTGGEQYF. As DNA, the CDR3 is TGTGCCAGCAGTCTTACGGGGACAGGAGGCGAGCAGTACTTC.

The chain has TRBV4-1 and TRBJ1-3, with unresolved D. Trimming stripped 3 bases from V and 0 bases from J, with 9 bases between. Germline V lookup: CDR1 MGHRA, CDR2 YSYEKL. The CDR3 is 15 residues long. The CDR3 region has the DNA TGCGCCAGCAGCCAGCCAGGTCGCTCTGGAAACACCATATATTTT. Its protein is CASSQPGRSGNTIYF.